These 12 T cell receptor beta chains were all obtained from the same sample, sequenced in a study of T cell responses to AZD1222 COVID-19 vaccine. Data came from immunoSEQ multiplex PCR; TCRdb stores just in-frame clones and leaves some out. The profile covers fewer than 95,000 clones, with approximately 89% appearing a single time and approximately 8% taken by the ten largest. Specimen: peripheral blood, collected 28 days after the second AZD1222 dose. Receptors were obtained from an adult who received the AZD1222 COVID-19 vaccine.

The CDR3 DNA is TGTGCCAGTAGTATGGCACAGGGGAATTCACCCCTCCACTTT. This translates into CASSMAQGNSPLHF. This chain joins TRBV19 and TRBJ1-6; 7 nucleotides agree with TRBD1. Germline trimming cut 3 bases from V and 7 bases from J; bases unmatched to any gene: 3. The V gene's germline CDR1 is LNHDA and CDR2 SQIVND (reference sequence). The CDR3 is 14 amino acids.

The V and J genes are TRBV6-6 and TRBJ1-4; tentatively, D is TRBD1 (5 bases). Per germline, CDR1 MNHNY and CDR2 SVGAGI (reference sequence). The CDR3 is 14 residues long. V was shortened by 6 bases and J by 8 bases, with 16 bases between the two germline ends. The CDR3 loop is CASRARTPGEKLFF. The CDR3 DNA follows: TGTGCCAGCAGGGCCAGGACACCCGGGGAAAAACTGTTTTTT.

The rearrangement uses TRBV15 and TRBJ2-7, with 11 bases identical to TRBD1. V lost 4 bases to trimming and J lost 7 bases; unmatched junction nucleotides: 6. This CDR3 region has 14 residues. Germline V gives CDR1 LNHNV, CDR2 YYDKDF (reference sequence). This CDR3 is CATSMDRGLREQYF. CDR3 DNA: TGTGCCACCAGCATGGACAGGGGGCTTAGAGAGCAGTACTTC.

This chain connects TRBV7-9 to TRBJ2-6; D remains unclear. The CDR3 totals 16 residues. Germline V lookup: CDR1 SEHNR, CDR2 FQNEAQ (reference sequence). Between the trimmed V and J ends, which lost 7 bases and 0 bases, there was a span of 13 bases. CDR3 nucleotide sequence: TGTGCCAGCACCCCGCCGACGAACTCTGGGGCCAACGTCCTGACTTTC. Translation gives CASTPPTNSGANVLTF.

This chain uses TRBV28 with TRBJ1-6; 11 bases align to TRBD1. Germline-derived CDR1 and CDR2 are MDHEN and SYDVKM. J was trimmed by 8 bases and V by 5 bases; bases with no gene match: 8. There are 16 residues in the CDR3. The CDR3 sequence: CASSPASGQGDSPLHF. CDR3 bases: TGTGCCAGCAGTCCCGCCTCGGGACAGGGGGATTCACCCCTCCACTTT.

The V gene is TRBV27, the J gene TRBJ2-7; weak D call: TRBD1 (5 bases). The V gene lost 3 bases and the J gene lost 1 base, with 16 bases spanning the gap. Germline-derived CDR1 and CDR2 are MNHEY and SMNVEV (reference sequence). The CDR3 is made up of 16 amino acids. The CDR3 here is CASSLDGVRGSYEQYF. The CDR3 DNA reads as TGTGCCAGCAGTTTGGATGGGGTAAGGGGATCCTACGAGCAGTACTTC.

The rearrangement joins TRBV29-1 to TRBJ2-1, with TRBD2 matching over 8 bases. Looked up from germline, CDR1 is SQVTM and CDR2 is ANQGSEA. V lost 8 bases and J lost 0; bases outside the gene matches: 21. The CDR3 runs to 19 residues. The CDR3 DNA is TGCAGCTCCACGCCGACAGGCCTTAGCGGGGAAGGCTCCTACAATGAGCAGTTCTTC. Amino acids: CSSTPTGLSGEGSYNEQFF.

The chain recombines TRBV7-9 with TRBJ1-1, with TRBD1 as a possible D gene (5 bases). There are 16 residues in the CDR3. Per the germline V gene, CDR1 is SEHNR and CDR2 is FQNEAQ (reference sequence). V was clipped by 5 bases and J by 1 base, with 17 bases between them. CDR3 residues: CASSPDRGQGNTEAFF. The CDR3 nucleotides read TGTGCCAGCAGCCCCGACCGAGGGCAGGGGAACACTGAAGCTTTCTTT.

The chain couples TRBV28 to TRBJ2-7; possibly TRBD1 or TRBD2 for D (5 bases each). The CDR3 totals 15 residues. Germline lookup yields CDR1 MDHEN and CDR2 SYDVKM. V was clipped by 7 bases and J by 6 bases, with 22 bases between them. The CDR3 coding sequence is TGTGCCAGCACCCTAGGGGCTAGCCCTTCTCCCGAGCAGTACTTC. Translating gives CASTLGASPSPEQYF.

The J gene is TRBJ2-1, the V gene TRBV5-1; a weak D match, TRBD1 (5 bases). The CDR3 spans 17 residues. V was shortened by 0 bases and J by 0 bases, with 13 bases between the two germline ends. Germline CDR1 and CDR2: SGHRS and YFSETQ. In nucleotides, the CDR3 is TGCGCCAGCAGCTTGGAGGTCACAGGTAGCTCCTACAATGAGCAGTTCTTC. Its translation is CASSLEVTGSSYNEQFF.

The gene calls are TRBV7-9 and TRBJ1-6; possible D gene TRBD1, 5 bases. The length of the CDR3 is 12 residues. The V gene lost 4 bases and the J gene lost 11 bases, with 9 bases spanning the gap. The germline CDR1 and CDR2 sequences are SEHNR and FQNEAQ (reference sequence). In nucleotides, the CDR3 is TGTGCCAGCAGCTGGGACCGGCCACCCCTCCACTTT. As protein: CASSWDRPPLHF.

This rearrangement joins TRBV5-4 to TRBJ2-7; D is ambiguous. Germline assignment: CDR1 SGHNT and CDR2 YYREEE (reference sequence). There are 13 residues in the CDR3. V lost 1 base and J 2 bases, leaving 7 bases between the germline ends. The CDR3 DNA follows: TGTGCCAGCAGCTTGTATCTAACCTACGAGCAGTACTTC. As protein: CASSLYLTYEQYF.